These 16 T cell receptor beta chains came from one sample sequenced in a study of shared clonotypes between healthy human individuals. Sequencing used immunoSEQ multiplex PCR; TCRdb keeps in-frame clones, though not all of them. The top ten hold under 1.5% of the sample, which has about 2 million clones, about 95% seen once. CD45RO-negative CD8 cells positively selected for CCR7 made up the naive population, which excluded terminally differentiated effector memory CD45RA+ cells. Sequenced sample: naive CD8+ T cells sorted from blood. The receptors stem from a man between 18 and 29 years old in good health.

The chain combines TRBV2 with TRBJ2-3; 11 positions match TRBD2. J lost 2 bases, V lost 3 bases, and 1 base had no gene match. Germline V CDR1 and CDR2: SNHLY, FYNNEI. This CDR3 contains 15 residues. CDR3: CASSEGLAVTDTQYF. The CDR3, as DNA: TGTGCCAGCAGTGAGGGACTAGCGGTCACAGATACGCAGTATTTT.

This sequence joins TRBV2 and TRBJ2-1; 7 bases align to TRBD2. This CDR3 comprises 16 residues. V shed 3 bases, J shed 4 bases, and the junction held 9 bases outside the gene matches. The germline gives CDR1 SNHLY, CDR2 FYNNEI. CDR3 DNA sequence: TGTGCCAGCAGTGACCCATCCCTAGCGGTATACAATGAGCAGTTCTTC. It is translated as CASSDPSLAVYNEQFF.

Worth noting for this clone: Mismatch with germline at one junction end may stem from a read error. CDR3 loop: CSVEDLQGGLEETQYF. CDR3 bases: TGTAGCGTTGAAGATCTACAGGGGGGCTTGGAAGAGACCCAGTACTTC. This chain joins TRBV29-1 and TRBJ2-5; TRBD1 matches 8 bases. CDR1 and CDR2 from the germline V gene are SQVTM and ANQGSEA. The length of the CDR3 is 16 residues.

This clone is a singleton in its sample. The chain combines TRBV27 with TRBJ2-7; D not resolved. The CDR3 has 14 amino acids. V shed 11 bases and J shed 0 bases, with 17 bases lying between them. Germline assignment: CDR1 MNHEY and CDR2 SMNVEV (reference sequence). This CDR3 reads CAVGPRVPSYEQYF. The CDR3 DNA sequence: TGTGCCGTAGGACCTCGAGTCCCCTCCTACGAGCAGTACTTC.

The CDR3 protein is CASSSLLAGGDEQFF. Written as DNA, the CDR3 is TGTGCCAGCAGTTCCTTACTAGCGGGAGGGGATGAGCAGTTCTTC. This rearrangement joins TRBV6-5 to TRBJ2-1; 13 bases fit TRBD2. The length of the CDR3 is 15 residues. The V and J ends lost 4 bases and 8 bases, in that order; junction bases with no gene match: 5. From germline, CDR1 is MNHEY and CDR2 SVGAGI.

The table lists this clone with many counts. Other DNA sequences from this sample encode an identical CDR3 as well. V usage is TRBV7-9 and J usage is TRBJ2-7; no firm D call. The CDR3 is 12 residues long. Germline-derived CDR1 and CDR2 are SEHNR and FQNEAQ (reference sequence). The germline V and J ends were trimmed by 1 base and 1 base, with 2 bases remaining between them. CDR3 region: CASSLGSYEQYF. The DNA of the CDR3 is TGTGCCAGCAGCTTAGGGTCCTACGAGCAGTACTTC.

The chain uses TRBV4-1 and TRBJ2-7; D call uncertain. V lost 0 bases and J lost 3, with 12 bases in between. Germline V gene sequence: CDR1 MGHRA, CDR2 YSYEKL. CDR3 length equals 15 residues. DNA for the CDR3: TGCGCCAGCAGCCAAGATCCTGCCCCCAGCTACGAGCAGTACTTC. Protein sequence: CASSQDPAPSYEQYF.

The rearrangement links TRBV6-5 to TRBJ2-1, with D maybe TRBD2 (5 bases). The CDR3 extends over 16 amino acids. Germline V gene sequence: CDR1 MNHEY, CDR2 SVGAGI. V lost 0 bases to trimming and J lost 7 bases, with 16 bases between them. The CDR3 bases are TGTGCCAGCAGTTACTCGGGAGAGGCGGCGAGTAATGAGCAGTTCTTC. Translating it yields CASSYSGEAASNEQFF.

This clone was counted only a few times. The J gene is TRBJ1-2, the V gene TRBV7-9, with TRBD1 matching 9 bases. V gave up 3 bases and J gave up 8 bases; unmatched junction bases: 10. This CDR3 comprises 15 residues. Germline V CDR1 and CDR2: SEHNR, FQNEAQ (reference sequence). This chain's CDR3 is CASSFSLDRGGGYTF. CDR3 nucleotide sequence: TGTGCCAGCAGCTTTAGCTTGGACAGGGGTGGAGGCTACACCTTC.

This chain uses TRBV9 with TRBJ1-4; tentatively, D is TRBD1 (5 bases). With 0 bases removed from V and 8 bases from J, the gap between germline ends came to 8 bases. Germline V gene sequence: CDR1 SGDLS, CDR2 YYNGEE. The CDR3 contains 13 residues. The CDR3 bases are TGTGCCAGCAGCGTAGTATCAGGGGAAAAACTGTTTTTT. Protein sequence: CASSVVSGEKLFF.

CDR3 region: CASSESRTLSYNEQFF. In DNA form, the CDR3 reads TGCGCCAGCAGTGAGTCCAGGACCCTCTCCTACAATGAGCAGTTCTTC. V and J are TRBV10-2 and TRBJ2-1; D call uncertain. Per the germline V gene, CDR1 is WSHSY and CDR2 is SAAADI. Trimming removed 0 bases at V and 0 bases at J, with 9 bases between. The CDR3 consists of 16 residues.

The table lists this clone with a count of one. The chain uses TRBV28 and TRBJ2-7, with 10 bases identical to TRBD1. Germline V CDR1 and CDR2: MDHEN, SYDVKM. V lost 2 bases to trimming and J lost 3 bases; unmatched junction nucleotides: 10. The CDR3 extends over 17 amino acids. DNA for the CDR3: TGTGCCAGCAGTTTACTCCCTAGGACAGGGGGTTACTACGAGCAGTACTTC. This codes for CASSLLPRTGGYYEQYF.

The chain employs TRBV2 and TRBJ1-1; possible D gene TRBD1, 5 bases. Between the trimmed V and J ends, which lost 1 base and 0 bases, there was a span of 12 bases. From germline, CDR1 is SNHLY and CDR2 FYNNEI. CDR3 length equals 16 residues. The CDR3, as DNA: TGTGCCAGCAGTGAAGGGGGGGAAGGGGTGAACACTGAAGCTTTCTTT. Protein: CASSEGGEGVNTEAFF.

The V and J genes are TRBV9 and TRBJ1-5, with 10 bases lining up with TRBD1. The germline V gene has CDR1 SGDLS and CDR2 YYNGEE. This CDR3 is built from 14 residues. V shed 3 bases, J shed 7 bases, and the junction held 4 bases outside the gene matches. The DNA of the CDR3 is TGTGCCAGCAGCGACCGGACAGGGGGACAGCCCCAGCATTTT. The encoded protein is CASSDRTGGQPQHF.

J is TRBJ2-7 and V is TRBV14, with 9 positions matching TRBD2. Germline CDR1 and CDR2: SGHDN and FVKESK. The CDR3 covers 15 residues. Trimming removed 6 bases from V and 2 bases from J; junction bases left unmatched: 8. CDR3 nucleotides: TGTGCCAGCAGTCATCTAGCGGGGTCGACCTACGAGCAGTACTTC. Translating it yields CASSHLAGSTYEQYF.

The chain couples TRBV5-4 to TRBJ2-3; tentatively, D is TRBD1 (6 bases). Trimming removed 10 bases from V and 8 bases from J, with 11 bases in between. Germline V gene data show CDR1 as SGHNT and CDR2 as YYREEE (reference sequence). The CDR3 extends over 10 amino acids. CDR3 DNA sequence: TGTGCCGGGGGCGAGGGTACGCAGTATTTT. This gives the protein CAGGEGTQYF.